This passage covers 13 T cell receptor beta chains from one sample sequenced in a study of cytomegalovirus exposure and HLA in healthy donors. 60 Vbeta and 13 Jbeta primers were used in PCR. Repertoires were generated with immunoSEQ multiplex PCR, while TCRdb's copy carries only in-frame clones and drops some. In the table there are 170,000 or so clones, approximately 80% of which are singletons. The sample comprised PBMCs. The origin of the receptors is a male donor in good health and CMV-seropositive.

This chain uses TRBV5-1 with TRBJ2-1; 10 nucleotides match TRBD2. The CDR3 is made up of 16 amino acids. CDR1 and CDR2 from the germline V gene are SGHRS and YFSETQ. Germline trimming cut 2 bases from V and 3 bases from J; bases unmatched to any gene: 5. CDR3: CASSFSGTSDYNEQFF. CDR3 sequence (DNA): TGCGCCAGCAGCTTCTCCGGGACTAGCGACTACAATGAGCAGTTCTTC.

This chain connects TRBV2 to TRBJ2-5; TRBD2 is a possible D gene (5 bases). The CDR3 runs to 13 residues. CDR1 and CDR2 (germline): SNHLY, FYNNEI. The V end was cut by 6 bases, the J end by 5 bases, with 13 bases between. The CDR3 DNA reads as TGTGCCAGCAGGGATAGGCCGGGGGAGACCCAGTACTTC. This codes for CASRDRPGETQYF.

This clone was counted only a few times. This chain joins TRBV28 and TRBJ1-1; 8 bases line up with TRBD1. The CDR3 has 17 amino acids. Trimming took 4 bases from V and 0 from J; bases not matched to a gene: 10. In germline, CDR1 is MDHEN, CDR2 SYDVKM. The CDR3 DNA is TGTGCCAGCAGTTCCCCAGGACAGGGTAATTTGAACACTGAAGCTTTCTTT. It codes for CASSSPGQGNLNTEAFF.

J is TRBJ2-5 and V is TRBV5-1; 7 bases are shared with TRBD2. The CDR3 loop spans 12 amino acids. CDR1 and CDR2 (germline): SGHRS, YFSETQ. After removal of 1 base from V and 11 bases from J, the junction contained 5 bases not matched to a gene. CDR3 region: CASSLFGGEQYF. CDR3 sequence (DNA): TGCGCCAGCAGCTTGTTTGGGGGGGAGCAGTACTTC.

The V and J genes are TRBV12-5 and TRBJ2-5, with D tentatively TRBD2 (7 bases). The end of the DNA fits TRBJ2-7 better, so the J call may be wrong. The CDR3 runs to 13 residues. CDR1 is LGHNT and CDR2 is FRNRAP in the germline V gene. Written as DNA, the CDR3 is TGTGCTAGTGGTGAGCGGGACATCCACGAGCAGTACTTC. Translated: CASGERDIHEQYF.

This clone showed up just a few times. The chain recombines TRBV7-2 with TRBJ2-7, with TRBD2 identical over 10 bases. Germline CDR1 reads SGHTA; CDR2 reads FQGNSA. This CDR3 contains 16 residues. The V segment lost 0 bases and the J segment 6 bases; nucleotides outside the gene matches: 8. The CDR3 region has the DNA TGTGCCAGCAGCTTAGCGCTAGCGGGAGAGGTGGCCGAGCAGTACTTC. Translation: CASSLALAGEVAEQYF.

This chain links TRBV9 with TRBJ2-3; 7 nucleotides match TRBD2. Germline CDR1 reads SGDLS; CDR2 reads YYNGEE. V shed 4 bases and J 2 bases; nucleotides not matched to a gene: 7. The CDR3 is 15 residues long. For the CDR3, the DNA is TGTGCCAGCAGCACCAGGGACTACCTCACAGATACGCAGTATTTT. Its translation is CASSTRDYLTDTQYF.

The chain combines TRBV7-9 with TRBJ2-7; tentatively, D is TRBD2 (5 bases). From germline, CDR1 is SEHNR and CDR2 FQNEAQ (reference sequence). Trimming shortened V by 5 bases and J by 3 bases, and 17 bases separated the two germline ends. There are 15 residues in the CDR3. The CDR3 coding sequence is TGTGCCAGCAGCCCCCCGGTAAATAGCGACTACGAGCAGTACTTC. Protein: CASSPPVNSDYEQYF. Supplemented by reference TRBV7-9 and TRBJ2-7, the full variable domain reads DTGVSQNPRHKITKRGQNVTFRCDPISEHNRLYWYRQTLGQGPEFLTYFQNEAQLEKSRLLSDRFSAERPKGSFSTLEIQRTEQGDSAMYLCASSPPVNSDYEQYFGPGTRLTVT.

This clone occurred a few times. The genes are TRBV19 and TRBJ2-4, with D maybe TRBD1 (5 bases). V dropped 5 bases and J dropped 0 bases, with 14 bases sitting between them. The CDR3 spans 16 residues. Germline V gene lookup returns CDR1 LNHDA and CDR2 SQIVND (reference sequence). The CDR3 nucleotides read TGTGCCAGTAGTCGAGTATCAGGGCAAGCCAAAAACATTCAGTACTTC. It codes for CASSRVSGQAKNIQYF.

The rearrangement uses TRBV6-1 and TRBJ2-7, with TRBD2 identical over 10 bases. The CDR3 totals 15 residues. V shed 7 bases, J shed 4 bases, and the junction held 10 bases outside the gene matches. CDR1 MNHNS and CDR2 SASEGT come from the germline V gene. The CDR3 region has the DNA TGTGCCAGCAACAGAGAGGGACTAGCGAGATACGAGCAGTACTTC. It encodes CASNREGLARYEQYF.

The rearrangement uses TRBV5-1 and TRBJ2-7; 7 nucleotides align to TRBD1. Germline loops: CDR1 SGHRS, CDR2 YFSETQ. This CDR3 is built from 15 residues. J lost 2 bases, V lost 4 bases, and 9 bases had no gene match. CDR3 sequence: CASSGLGQSAYEQYF. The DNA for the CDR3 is TGCGCCAGCAGCGGACTGGGACAGTCAGCCTACGAGCAGTACTTC.

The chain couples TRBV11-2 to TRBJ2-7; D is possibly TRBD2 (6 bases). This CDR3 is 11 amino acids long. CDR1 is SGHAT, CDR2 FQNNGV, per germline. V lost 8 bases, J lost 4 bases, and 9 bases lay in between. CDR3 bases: TGTGCCAGCCTCGCGGGGTACGAGCAGTACTTC. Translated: CASLAGYEQYF. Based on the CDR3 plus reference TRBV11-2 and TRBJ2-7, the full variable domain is EAGVAQSPRYKIIEKRQSVAFWCNPISGHATLYWYQQILGQGPKLLIQFQNNGVVDDSQLPKDRFSAERLKGVDSTLKIQPAKLEDSAVYLCASLAGYEQYFGPGTRLTVT.

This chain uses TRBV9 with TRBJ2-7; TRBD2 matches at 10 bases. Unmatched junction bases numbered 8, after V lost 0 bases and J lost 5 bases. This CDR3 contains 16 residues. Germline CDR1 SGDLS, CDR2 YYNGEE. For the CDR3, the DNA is TGTGCCAGCAGCGTAGCCTCTAGCGGGAGTTGGAACGAGCAGTACTTC. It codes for CASSVASSGSWNEQYF.